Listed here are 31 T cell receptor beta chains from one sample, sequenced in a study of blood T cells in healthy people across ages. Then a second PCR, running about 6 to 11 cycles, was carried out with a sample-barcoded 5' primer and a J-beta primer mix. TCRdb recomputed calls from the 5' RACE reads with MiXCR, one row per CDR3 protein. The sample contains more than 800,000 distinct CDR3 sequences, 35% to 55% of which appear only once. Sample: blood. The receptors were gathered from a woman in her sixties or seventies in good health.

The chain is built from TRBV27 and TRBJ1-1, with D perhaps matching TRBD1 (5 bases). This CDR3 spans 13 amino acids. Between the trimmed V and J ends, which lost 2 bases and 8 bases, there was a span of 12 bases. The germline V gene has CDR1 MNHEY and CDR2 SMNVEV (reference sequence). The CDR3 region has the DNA TGTGCCAGCAGTTTAAACCCCAGGGTGGAAGCTTTCTTT. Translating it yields CASSLNPRVEAFF.

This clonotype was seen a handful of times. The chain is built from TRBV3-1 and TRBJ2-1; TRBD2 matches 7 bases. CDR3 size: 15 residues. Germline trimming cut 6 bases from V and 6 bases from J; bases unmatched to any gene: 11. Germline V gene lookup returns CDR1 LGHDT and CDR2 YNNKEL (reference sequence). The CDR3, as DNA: TGTGCCAGCAGGGTGGAGGGGACTAACGCCAATGAGCAGTTCTTC. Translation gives CASRVEGTNANEQFF.

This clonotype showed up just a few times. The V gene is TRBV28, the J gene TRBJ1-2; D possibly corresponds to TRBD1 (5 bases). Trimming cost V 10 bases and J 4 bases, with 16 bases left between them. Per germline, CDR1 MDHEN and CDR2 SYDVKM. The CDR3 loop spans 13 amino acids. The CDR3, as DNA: TGTGCCACAGGCACAGGACATAGCTATGGCTACACCTTC. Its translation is CATGTGHSYGYTF.

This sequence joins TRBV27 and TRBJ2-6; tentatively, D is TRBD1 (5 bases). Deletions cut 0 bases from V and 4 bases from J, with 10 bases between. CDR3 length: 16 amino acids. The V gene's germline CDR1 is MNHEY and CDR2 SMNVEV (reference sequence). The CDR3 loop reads CASSLSGVGGANVLTF. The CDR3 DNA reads TGTGCCAGCAGTTTATCAGGGGTCGGAGGGGCCAACGTCCTGACTTTC.

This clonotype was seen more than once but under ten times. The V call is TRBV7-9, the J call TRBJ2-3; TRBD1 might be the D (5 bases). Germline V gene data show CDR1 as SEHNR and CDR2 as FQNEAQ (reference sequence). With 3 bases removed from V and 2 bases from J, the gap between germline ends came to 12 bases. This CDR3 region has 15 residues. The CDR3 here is CASSFGLDNTDTQYF. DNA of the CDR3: TGTGCCAGCAGCTTCGGCCTGGACAACACAGATACGCAGTATTTT.

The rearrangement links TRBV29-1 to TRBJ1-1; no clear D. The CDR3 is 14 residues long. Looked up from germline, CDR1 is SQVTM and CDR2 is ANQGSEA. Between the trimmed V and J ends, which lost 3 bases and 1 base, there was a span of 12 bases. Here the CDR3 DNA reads TGCAGCGTTGATATGGGGTGGAAGAACACTGAAGCTTTCTTT. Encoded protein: CSVDMGWKNTEAFF.

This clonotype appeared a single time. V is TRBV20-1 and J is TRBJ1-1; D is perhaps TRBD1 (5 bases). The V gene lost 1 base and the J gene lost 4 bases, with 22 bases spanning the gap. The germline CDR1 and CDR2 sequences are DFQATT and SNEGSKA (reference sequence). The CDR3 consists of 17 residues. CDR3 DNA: TGCAGTGCTAGAGGAGTAATAATGGGGCGGCTGAGCACTGAAGCTTTCTTT. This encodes CSARGVIMGRLSTEAFF.

The CDR3 loop is CATSFGPPTRRETQYF. The CDR3 DNA reads as TGTGCCACCAGCTTCGGCCCCCCCACTAGGCGGGAGACCCAGTACTTC. The rearrangement links TRBV15 to TRBJ2-5; a weak D match, TRBD2 (5 bases). Germline values: CDR1 LNHNV, CDR2 YYDKDF (reference sequence). Trimming took 5 bases from V and 5 from J, leaving 21 bases between them. The CDR3 spans 16 residues.

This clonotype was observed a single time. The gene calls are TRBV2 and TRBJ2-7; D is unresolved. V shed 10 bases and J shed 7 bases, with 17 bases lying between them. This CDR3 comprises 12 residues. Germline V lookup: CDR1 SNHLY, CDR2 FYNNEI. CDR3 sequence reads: CATLAKGSEQYF. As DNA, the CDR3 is TGTGCCACCCTGGCCAAGGGCAGTGAGCAGTACTTC.

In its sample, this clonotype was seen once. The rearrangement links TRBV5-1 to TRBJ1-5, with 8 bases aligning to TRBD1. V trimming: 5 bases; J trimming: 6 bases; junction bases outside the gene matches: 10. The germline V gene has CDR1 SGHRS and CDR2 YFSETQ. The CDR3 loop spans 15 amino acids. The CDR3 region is CASSIQGAKGQPQHF. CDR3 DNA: TGCGCCAGCAGTATTCAGGGGGCGAAGGGTCAGCCCCAGCATTTT.

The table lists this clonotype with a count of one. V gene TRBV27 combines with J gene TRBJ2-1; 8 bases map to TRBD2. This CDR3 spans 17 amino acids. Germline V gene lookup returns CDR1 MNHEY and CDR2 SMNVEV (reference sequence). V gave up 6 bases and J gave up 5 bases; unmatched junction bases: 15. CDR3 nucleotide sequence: TGTGCCAGCAGGGGGTGGGGTAGCGGGATTACCAACAATGAGCAGTTCTTC. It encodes CASRGWGSGITNNEQFF.

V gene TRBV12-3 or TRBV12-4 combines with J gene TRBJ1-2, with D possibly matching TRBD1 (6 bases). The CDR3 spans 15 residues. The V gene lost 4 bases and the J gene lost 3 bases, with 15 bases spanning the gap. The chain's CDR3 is CASSSGVGAYYGYTF. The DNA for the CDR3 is TGTGCCAGCAGTTCAGGAGTGGGGGCTTACTATGGCTACACCTTC.

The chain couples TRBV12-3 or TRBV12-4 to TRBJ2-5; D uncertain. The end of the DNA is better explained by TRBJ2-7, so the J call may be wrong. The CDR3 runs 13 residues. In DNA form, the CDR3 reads TGTGCCAGCAGTTTAGTTCCAAACTACGAGCAGTACTTC. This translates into CASSLVPNYEQYF.

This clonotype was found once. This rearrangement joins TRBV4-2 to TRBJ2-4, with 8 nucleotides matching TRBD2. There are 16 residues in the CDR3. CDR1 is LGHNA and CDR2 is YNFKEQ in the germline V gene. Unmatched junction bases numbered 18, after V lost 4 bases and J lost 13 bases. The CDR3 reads CASSPYNDGRAWEQYF. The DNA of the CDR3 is TGTGCCAGCAGCCCGTACAACGACGGGAGGGCCTGGGAGCAGTACTTC.

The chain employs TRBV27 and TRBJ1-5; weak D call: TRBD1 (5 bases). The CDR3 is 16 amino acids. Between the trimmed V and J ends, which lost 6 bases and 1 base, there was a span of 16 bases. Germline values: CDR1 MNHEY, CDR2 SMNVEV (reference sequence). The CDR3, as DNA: TGTGCCAGCAGGCCACACCGGGACGGAAGCAATCAGCCCCAGCATTTT. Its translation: CASRPHRDGSNQPQHF.

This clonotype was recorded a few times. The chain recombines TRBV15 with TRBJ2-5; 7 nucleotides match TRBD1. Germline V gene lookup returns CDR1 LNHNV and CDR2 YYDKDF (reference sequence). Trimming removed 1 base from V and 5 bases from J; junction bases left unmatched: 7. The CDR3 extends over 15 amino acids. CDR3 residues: CATSRVPGQVETQYF. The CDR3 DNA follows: TGTGCCACCAGCAGAGTCCCAGGACAGGTGGAGACCCAGTACTTC. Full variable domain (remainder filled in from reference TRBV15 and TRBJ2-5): DAMVIQNPRYQVTQFGKPVTLSCSQTLNHNVMYWYQQKSSQAPKLLFHYYDKDFNNEADTPDNFQSRRPNTSFCFLDIRSPGLGDTAMYLCATSRVPGQVETQYFGPGTRLLVL.

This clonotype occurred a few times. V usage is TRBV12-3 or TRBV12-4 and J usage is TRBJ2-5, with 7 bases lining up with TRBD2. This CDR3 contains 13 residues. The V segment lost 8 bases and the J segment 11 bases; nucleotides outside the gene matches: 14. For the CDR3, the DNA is TGTGCCAGCGCGGGAGATATCCACCTCGGGCAGTACTTC. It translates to CASAGDIHLGQYF.

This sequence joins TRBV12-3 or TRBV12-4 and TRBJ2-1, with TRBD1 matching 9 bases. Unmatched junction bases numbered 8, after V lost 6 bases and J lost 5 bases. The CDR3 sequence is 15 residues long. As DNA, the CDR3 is TGTGCCAGCAGCTACTTGGGACAGGGAGACAATGAGCAGTTCTTC. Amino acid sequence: CASSYLGQGDNEQFF.

CDR3 DNA: TGCAGTGCTAGGGGGCGGGAGGGCCATACAGATACGCAGTATTTT. Residues: CSARGREGHTDTQYF. The chain is built from TRBV20-1 and TRBJ2-3, with TRBD2 matching 9 bases. Germline CDR1 and CDR2: DFQATT and SNEGSKA (reference sequence). With V trimmed by 3 bases and J by 3 bases, 7 bases remained unmatched. The CDR3 length is 15 residues.

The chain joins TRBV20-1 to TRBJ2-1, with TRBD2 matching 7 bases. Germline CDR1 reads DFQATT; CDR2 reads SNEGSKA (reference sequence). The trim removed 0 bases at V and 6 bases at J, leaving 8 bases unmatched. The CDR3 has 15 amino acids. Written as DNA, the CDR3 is TGCAGTGCTAGAGACGGGAGGTCCTCGATCAATGAGCAGTTCTTC. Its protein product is CSARDGRSSINEQFF.

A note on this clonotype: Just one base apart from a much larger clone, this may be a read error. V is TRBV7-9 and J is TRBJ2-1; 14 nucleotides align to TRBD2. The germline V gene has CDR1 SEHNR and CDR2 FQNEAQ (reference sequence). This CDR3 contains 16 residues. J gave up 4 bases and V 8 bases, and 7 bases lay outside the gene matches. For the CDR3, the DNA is TGTGCCAGCGGCCGGACTAGCGGGAGGTTATACAATGAGCAGTTCTTC. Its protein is CASGRTSGRLYNEQFF.

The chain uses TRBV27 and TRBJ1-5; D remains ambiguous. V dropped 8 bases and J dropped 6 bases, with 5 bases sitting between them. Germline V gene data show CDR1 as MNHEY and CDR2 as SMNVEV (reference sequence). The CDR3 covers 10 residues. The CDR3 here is CASGVQPQHF. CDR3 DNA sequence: TGTGCCAGCGGCGTTCAGCCCCAGCATTTT.

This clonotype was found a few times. The CDR3 sequence: CASSPAPSSYNEQFF. The CDR3 DNA follows: TGTGCCAGCAGCCCCGCCCCCAGCTCCTACAATGAGCAGTTCTTC. The J gene is TRBJ2-1, the V gene TRBV3-1; D gene ambiguous. Germline V gene lookup returns CDR1 LGHDT and CDR2 YNNKEL (reference sequence). Trimming cost V 4 bases and J 0 bases, with 10 bases left between them. The CDR3 has 15 amino acids.

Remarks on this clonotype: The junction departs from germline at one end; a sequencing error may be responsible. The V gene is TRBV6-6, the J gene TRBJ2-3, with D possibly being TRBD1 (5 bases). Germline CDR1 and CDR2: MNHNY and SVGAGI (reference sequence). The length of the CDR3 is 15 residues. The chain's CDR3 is CASSRRQPFTDTRYF. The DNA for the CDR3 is TGTGCCAGCAGCCGTCGACAGCCTTTCACAGATACGCGGTATTTT.

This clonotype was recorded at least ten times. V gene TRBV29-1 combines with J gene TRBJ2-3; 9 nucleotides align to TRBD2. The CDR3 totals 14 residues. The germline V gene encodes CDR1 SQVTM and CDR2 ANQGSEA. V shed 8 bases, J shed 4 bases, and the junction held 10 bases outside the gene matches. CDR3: CSTARTSVSDTQYF. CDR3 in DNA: TGCAGCACGGCACGGACTAGCGTGTCAGATACGCAGTATTTT.

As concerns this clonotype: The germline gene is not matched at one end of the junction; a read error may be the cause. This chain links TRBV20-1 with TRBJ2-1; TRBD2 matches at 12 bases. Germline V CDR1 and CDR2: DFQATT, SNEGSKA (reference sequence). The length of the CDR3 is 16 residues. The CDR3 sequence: CSARVTSGSGGNEQFF. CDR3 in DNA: TGCAGTGCCAGAGTGACTAGCGGGAGTGGGGGCAATGAGCAGTTCTTC.

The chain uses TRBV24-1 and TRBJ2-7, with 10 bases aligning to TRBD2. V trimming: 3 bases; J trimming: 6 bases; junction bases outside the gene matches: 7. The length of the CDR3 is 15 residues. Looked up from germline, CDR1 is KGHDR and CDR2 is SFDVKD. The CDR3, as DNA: TGTGCCACCAGTGATGGGGCTAGCGGGAGTTTCGAGCAGTACTTC. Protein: CATSDGASGSFEQYF.

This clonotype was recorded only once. In nucleotides, the CDR3 is TGTGCCAGCAGCCCCTCAATGGGCAGAACTAGCACAGATACGCAGTATTTT. This codes for CASSPSMGRTSTDTQYF. This chain links TRBV14 with TRBJ2-3; no definite D call. The V gene lost 4 bases and the J gene lost 0 bases, with 17 bases spanning the gap. This CDR3 is built from 17 residues. CDR1 and CDR2 (germline): SGHDN, FVKESK.

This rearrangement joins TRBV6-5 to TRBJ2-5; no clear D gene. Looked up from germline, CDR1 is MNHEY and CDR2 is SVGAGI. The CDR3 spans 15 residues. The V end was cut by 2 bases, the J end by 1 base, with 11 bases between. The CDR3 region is CASSYGLHPQETQYF. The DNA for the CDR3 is TGTGCCAGCAGTTACGGTCTACACCCCCAAGAGACCCAGTACTTC.

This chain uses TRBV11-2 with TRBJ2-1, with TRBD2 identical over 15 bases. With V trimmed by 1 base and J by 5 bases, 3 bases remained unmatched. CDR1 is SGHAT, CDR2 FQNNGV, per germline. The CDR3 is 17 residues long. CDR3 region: CASSLGGTSGGHNEQFF. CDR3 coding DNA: TGTGCCAGCAGCTTAGGTGGGACTAGCGGGGGGCACAATGAGCAGTTCTTC.

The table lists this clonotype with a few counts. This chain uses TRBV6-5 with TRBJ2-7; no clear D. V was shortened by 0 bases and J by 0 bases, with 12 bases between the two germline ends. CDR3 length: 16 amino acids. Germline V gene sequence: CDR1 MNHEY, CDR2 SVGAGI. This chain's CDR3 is CASSYSGVRSSYEQYF. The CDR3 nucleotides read TGTGCCAGCAGTTACTCTGGGGTAAGGAGCTCCTACGAGCAGTACTTC.